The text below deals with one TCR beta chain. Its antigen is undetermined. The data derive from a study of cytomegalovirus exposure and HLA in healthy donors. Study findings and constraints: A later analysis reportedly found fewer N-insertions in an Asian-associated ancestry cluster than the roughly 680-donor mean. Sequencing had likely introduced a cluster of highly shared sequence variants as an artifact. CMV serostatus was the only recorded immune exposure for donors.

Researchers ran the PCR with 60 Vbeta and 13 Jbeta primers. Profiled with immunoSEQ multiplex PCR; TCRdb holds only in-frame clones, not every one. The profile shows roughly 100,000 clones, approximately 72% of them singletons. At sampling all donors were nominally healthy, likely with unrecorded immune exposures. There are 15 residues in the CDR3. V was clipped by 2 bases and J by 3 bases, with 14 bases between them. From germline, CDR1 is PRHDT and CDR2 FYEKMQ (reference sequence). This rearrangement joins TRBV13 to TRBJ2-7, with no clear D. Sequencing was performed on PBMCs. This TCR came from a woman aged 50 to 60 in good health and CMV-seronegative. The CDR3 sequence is CASSLINNRIYEQYF. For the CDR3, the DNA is TGTGCCAGCAGCTTAATCAACAACCGCATCTACGAGCAGTACTTC.